Below, 21 T cell receptor beta chains from the same sample are listed, as sequenced in a study of T cell responses to AZD1222 COVID-19 vaccine. Profiling relied on immunoSEQ multiplex PCR, and the TCRdb table lists in-frame clones only, not all of them. The table includes 150,000 or so clones, 88% detected once. Source: peripheral blood, taken on day 0 of AZD1222 vaccination. The receptors were gathered from an adult in good health.

This chain uses TRBV7-2 with TRBJ2-3; TRBD2 is a possible D gene (7 bases). Germline V gives CDR1 SGHTA, CDR2 FQGNSA. This CDR3 contains 17 residues. V was shortened by 6 bases and J by 4 bases, with 23 bases between the two germline ends. As DNA, the CDR3 is TGTGCCAGCAGTAACCCGCTGGGTGGGGGGGGGCCAGATACGCAGTATTTT. Translated: CASSNPLGGGGPDTQYF.

The chain recombines TRBV9 with TRBJ2-3; D is tentatively TRBD1 or TRBD2 (6 bases each). The V end was cut by 4 bases, the J end by 0 bases, with 18 bases between. The CDR3 has 17 residues. Germline V gives CDR1 SGDLS, CDR2 YYNGEE. This CDR3 is CASSRRRGQISTDTQYF. DNA of the CDR3: TGTGCCAGCAGCCGGAGACGGGGGCAAATTAGCACAGATACGCAGTATTTT. The full variable domain, with the rest looked up from reference TRBV9 and TRBJ2-3, is DSGVTQTPKHLITATGQRVTLRCSPRSGDLSVYWYQQSLDQGLQFLIQYYNGEERAKGNILERFSAQQFPDLHSELNLSSLELGDSALYFCASSRRRGQISTDTQYFGPGTRLTVL.

The V gene is TRBV3-1 (or the pseudogene TRBV3-2), the J gene TRBJ1-2, with D maybe TRBD1 (5 bases). CDR1 is LGHDT and CDR2 is YNNKEL in the germline V gene (reference sequence). Trimming left V 6 bases short and J 2 bases short, with 7 bases between. This CDR3 has 12 amino acids. The CDR3 loop reads CASREGNYGYTF. CDR3 bases: TGTGCCAGCAGAGAGGGGAACTATGGCTACACCTTC.

The rearrangement joins TRBV9 to TRBJ1-2; D not certain. Germline V gene lookup returns CDR1 SGDLS and CDR2 YYNGEE. This CDR3 region has 15 residues. V lost 2 bases to trimming and J lost 6 bases, with 17 bases between them. CDR3 bases: TGTGCCAGCAGCGTCTCCACCTTTCGGAACGATGGCTACACCTTC. Translating gives CASSVSTFRNDGYTF.

The chain links TRBV2 to TRBJ1-2; 7 bases are a match to TRBD1. This CDR3 is 16 amino acids long. CDR1 is SNHLY and CDR2 is FYNNEI in the germline V gene. The V and J ends lost 6 bases and 2 bases, in that order; junction bases with no gene match: 12. In DNA, the CDR3 is TGTGCCAGCAGCCCAGACAGGGTGCCCTCCAACTATGGCTACACCTTC. Its protein is CASSPDRVPSNYGYTF. Based on the CDR3 plus reference TRBV2 and TRBJ1-2, the full variable domain is EPEVTQTPSHQVTQMGQEVILRCVPISNHLYFYWYRQILGQKVEFLVSFYNNEISEKSEIFDDQFSVERPDGSNFTLKIRSTKLEDSAMYFCASSPDRVPSNYGYTFGSGTRLTVV.

The chain combines TRBV6-5 with TRBJ2-7; D remains ambiguous. Germline V gives CDR1 MNHEY, CDR2 SVGAGI. V was shortened by 2 bases and J by 6 bases, with 11 bases between the two germline ends. The CDR3 covers 13 residues. CDR3 coding DNA: TGTGCCAGCAGTTACCTTAAGGCATCCGAGCAGTACTTC. Translation: CASSYLKASEQYF.

This chain uses TRBV2 with TRBJ1-5, with D perhaps matching TRBD1 (5 bases). Trimming took 7 bases from V and 2 from J, leaving 9 bases between them. Germline values: CDR1 SNHLY, CDR2 FYNNEI. There are 13 residues in the CDR3. The CDR3 protein is CASNWGGNQPQHF. The CDR3 DNA reads TGTGCCAGCAACTGGGGGGGCAATCAGCCCCAGCATTTT.

This clone was counted only a few times. The chain carries TRBV7-2 and TRBJ1-2; TRBD1 aligns across 11 bases. Germline CDR1 and CDR2: SGHTA and FQGNSA. The CDR3 loop spans 15 amino acids. V was clipped by 5 bases and J by 7 bases; unmatched bases: 9. The CDR3 DNA follows: TGTGCCAGCAGCACTTGGACAGGGGGCTTGGGTGGCTACACCTTC. This gives the protein CASSTWTGGLGGYTF.

This sequence joins TRBV19 and TRBJ1-6; 7 bases match TRBD1. Per germline, CDR1 LNHDA and CDR2 SQIVND (reference sequence). V was pared by 8 bases and J by 7 bases, with 5 bases of the junction left unmatched. The CDR3 covers 13 residues. The CDR3 protein is CASVGQINSPLHF. The CDR3 DNA reads TGTGCCAGTGTGGGACAGATAAATTCACCCCTCCACTTT.

The rearrangement joins TRBV19 to TRBJ1-5; D perhaps matches TRBD1 (5 bases). Trimming stripped 2 bases from V and 0 bases from J, with 14 bases between. Germline V gene lookup returns CDR1 LNHDA and CDR2 SQIVND (reference sequence). The CDR3 has 17 residues. The CDR3, as DNA: TGTGCCAGTAGTATAAGCAGGTCGGGGGGTAGCAATCAGCCCCAGCATTTT. Protein product: CASSISRSGGSNQPQHF.

The genes are TRBV5-4 and TRBJ2-7, with unresolved D. V was clipped by 0 bases and J by 3 bases, with 4 bases between them. The germline V gene encodes CDR1 SGHNT and CDR2 YYREEE (reference sequence). The CDR3 covers 12 residues. The CDR3 reads CASSLDNYEQYF. CDR3 bases: TGTGCCAGCAGCTTGGATAACTACGAGCAGTACTTC. The variable domain in full, with the rest retrieved from reference TRBV5-4 and TRBJ2-7, is ETGVTQSPTHLIKTRGQQVTLRCSSQSGHNTVSWYQQALGQGPQFIFQYYREEENGRGNFPPRFSGLQFPNYSSELNVNALELDDSALYLCASSLDNYEQYFGPGTRLTVT.

This chain links TRBV5-1 with TRBJ2-2; TRBD1 is a possible D gene (6 bases). The CDR3 extends over 17 amino acids. With 1 base removed from V and 1 base from J, the gap between germline ends came to 14 bases. Germline V gene sequence: CDR1 SGHRS, CDR2 YFSETQ. CDR3 loop: CASSLQQGPLNTGELFF. Written as DNA, the CDR3 is TGCGCCAGCAGCTTGCAACAGGGTCCCCTGAACACCGGGGAGCTGTTTTTT.

This clone has a handful of counts. The chain is built from TRBV5-4 and TRBJ2-3; 7 nucleotides agree with TRBD1. V trimming: 3 bases; J trimming: 2 bases; junction bases outside the gene matches: 6. From germline, CDR1 is SGHNT and CDR2 YYREEE (reference sequence). The CDR3 extends over 15 amino acids. CDR3 sequence reads: CASSSDRDHTDTQYF. As DNA, the CDR3 is TGTGCCAGCAGCTCCGACAGGGACCACACAGATACGCAGTATTTT.

The chain combines TRBV3-1 (or the pseudogene TRBV3-2) with TRBJ1-3; D uncertain. Germline CDR1 LGHDT, CDR2 YNNKEL (reference sequence). V lost 0 bases to trimming and J lost 8 bases, with 11 bases between them. The CDR3 has 14 amino acids. CDR3 residues: CASSQESREHTIYF. The CDR3 region has the DNA TGTGCCAGCAGCCAAGAGTCCCGGGAACACACCATATATTTT.

The J gene is TRBJ2-2, the V gene TRBV2, with TRBD2 matching 10 bases. CDR3 size: 17 residues. Per the germline V gene, CDR1 is SNHLY and CDR2 is FYNNEI. V lost 8 bases to trimming and J lost 2 bases; unmatched junction nucleotides: 11. In nucleotides, the CDR3 is TGTGCCAGCGTGAGAGCTAGCGGGGGTGTCAACACCGGGGAGCTGTTTTTT. Protein product: CASVRASGGVNTGELFF.

This chain joins TRBV29-1 and TRBJ1-2, with a possible D match to TRBD1 (6 bases). With 4 bases removed from V and 7 bases from J, the gap between germline ends came to 13 bases. CDR1 is SQVTM and CDR2 is ANQGSEA in the germline V gene. The CDR3 length is 12 residues. CDR3 sequence: CSVVGTPGGYTF. The CDR3, as DNA: TGCAGCGTTGTGGGGACACCGGGTGGCTACACCTTC. Based on the CDR3 plus reference TRBV29-1 and TRBJ1-2, the full variable domain is SAVISQKPSRDICQRGTSLTIQCQVDSQVTMMFWYRQQPGQSLTLIATANQGSEATYESGFVIDKFPISRPNLTFSTLTVSNMSPEDSSIYLCSVVGTPGGYTFGSGTRLTVV.

The chain recombines TRBV5-1 with TRBJ2-2, with 8 bases aligning to TRBD2. This CDR3 comprises 15 residues. The germline CDR1 and CDR2 sequences are SGHRS and YFSETQ. V trimming: 0 bases; J trimming: 6 bases; junction bases outside the gene matches: 4. The chain's CDR3 is CASSLAGGASGELFF. CDR3 nucleotides: TGCGCCAGCAGCTTGGCCGGGGGGGCCTCCGGGGAGCTGTTTTTT.

The chain links TRBV4-1 to TRBJ2-3, with TRBD2 matching over 12 bases. The V gene end was trimmed by 6 bases and the J gene end by 4 bases; junction bases not matched to a gene: 5. This CDR3 contains 15 residues. Germline V gene sequence: CDR1 MGHRA, CDR2 YSYEKL. The CDR3 is CASSQTSGRPDTQYF. For the CDR3, the DNA is TGCGCCAGCAGTCAGACTAGCGGGAGACCAGATACGCAGTATTTT.

For the CDR3, the DNA is TGTGCCAGCCCTTGGGGCGGGACGCAAGGCTACGAGCAGTACTTC. Protein sequence: CASPWGGTQGYEQYF. The V gene is TRBV21-1, the J gene TRBJ2-7; the D call of TRBD2 is as the table states it, not checked on the DNA. TRBV21-1 is reported as a pseudogene. The CDR3 length is 15 residues.

The rearrangement uses TRBV11-2 and TRBJ1-5; TRBD1 matches 7 bases. V was pared by 5 bases and J by 6 bases, with 7 bases of the junction left unmatched. The germline CDR1 and CDR2 sequences are SGHAT and FQNNGV. The CDR3 loop spans 14 amino acids. The CDR3 nucleotides read TGTGCCAGCAGCGGGGGGACAGACGGTCAGCCCCAGCATTTT. Its protein product is CASSGGTDGQPQHF.

This chain links TRBV28 with TRBJ2-5; D perhaps matches TRBD1 (6 bases). This CDR3 region has 13 residues. Trimming pared 7 bases from V and 1 base from J, leaving 10 bases between. Germline V gene lookup returns CDR1 MDHEN and CDR2 SYDVKM. The CDR3: CASTQGPQETQYF. The CDR3 nucleotides read TGTGCCAGCACCCAGGGGCCCCAAGAGACCCAGTACTTC. Full variable domain (missing parts from reference TRBV28 and TRBJ2-5): DVKVTQSSRYLVKRTGEKVFLECVQDMDHENMFWYRQDPGLGLRLIYFSYDVKMKEKGDIPEGYSVSREKKERFSLILESASTNQTSMYLCASTQGPQETQYFGPGTRLLVL.